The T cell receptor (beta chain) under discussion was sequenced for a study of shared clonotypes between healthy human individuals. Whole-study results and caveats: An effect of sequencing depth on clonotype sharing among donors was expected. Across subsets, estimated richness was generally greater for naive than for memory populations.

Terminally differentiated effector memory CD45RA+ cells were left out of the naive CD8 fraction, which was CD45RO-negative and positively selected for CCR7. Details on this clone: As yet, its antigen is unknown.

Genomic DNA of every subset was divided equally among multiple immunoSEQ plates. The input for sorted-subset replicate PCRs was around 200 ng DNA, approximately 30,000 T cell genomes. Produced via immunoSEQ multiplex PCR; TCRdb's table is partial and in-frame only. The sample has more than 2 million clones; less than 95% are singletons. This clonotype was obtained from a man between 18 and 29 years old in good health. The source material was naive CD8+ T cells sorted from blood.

As DNA, the CDR3 is TGCGCCAGCAGCTTGGATGGGGGCTACACCACTGAAGCTTTCTTT. Amino acids: CASSLDGGYTTEAFF. The chain employs TRBV5-1 and TRBJ1-1; TRBD1 is a possible D gene (6 bases). This CDR3 contains 15 residues. Germline CDR1 SGHRS, CDR2 YFSETQ. V was cut by 0 bases and J by 4 bases, with 13 bases left in between.